This T cell receptor beta chain was documented in a study of preoperative IRX-2 immunotherapy in early breast cancer. The treatment: preoperative locoregional IRX-2 cytokine immunotherapy. Samples came from a phase Ib trial of preoperative locoregional IRX-2 cytokine immunotherapy. With 6 bases clipped from V and 5 bases from J, the junction kept 15 bases outside the gene matches. This CDR3 is built from 16 residues. The table came from immunoSEQ multiplex PCR; TCRdb's copy has only in-frame clones and leaves some out. The sample has about 42,000 clones, approximately 77% seen once. The source is a human donor with breast cancer. Sample: tumor tissue, taken after IRX-2 immunotherapy. The chain is built from TRBV23-1 and TRBJ1-2; 7 positions agree with TRBD1. TRBV23-1 carries the ORF label, with uncertain function. CDR3 DNA sequence: TGCGCCAGCAGCCAAGATCCCCGGACAGGCCAGTATGGCTACACCTTC. Translation gives CASSQDPRTGQYGYTF.